This TCR beta chain derives from a study of blood T cell repertoires in COVID-19. Background on the study: The United States, Italy and Spain provided the acute and convalescent COVID-19 samples. The cDNA or gDNA used as material had been derived from T cells, B-cell-depleted T cells, or PBMCs.

Per the original data handling: The assay estimated nucleated cells by amplifying reference gene primers. The table came from immunoSEQ multiplex PCR; TCRdb's copy has only in-frame clones and leaves some out. V and J calls and clone size come straight from that table; D and trimming were deduced from the DNA. This table holds more than 70,000 clones, approximately 78% found once. This CDR3 comprises 13 residues. Looked up from germline, CDR1 is SNHLY and CDR2 is FYNNEI. Between the trimmed V and J ends, which lost 7 bases and 1 base, there was a span of 9 bases. The TCR was taken from a human donor in a cohort sampled during active COVID-19. Source material: peripheral blood. The chain links TRBV2 to TRBJ2-3, with a possible D match to TRBD2 (6 bases). The DNA for the CDR3 is TGTGCCAGCAAAACGGGGGGCACAGATACGCAGTATTTT. As protein: CASKTGGTDTQYF.